A selection of T cell receptor beta chains follows, all from one sample in a study of post-analysis software for immune sequencing data. TCRdb processed the PCR reads anew with MiXCR; each CDR3 protein has one entry. The repertoire holds 450,000 to 650,000 distinct CDR3 sequences, with about 44% as singletons. The sequencing input was blood. These receptors all stem from a girl aged 10-17 years with multiple sclerosis. Both conserved end residues are part of each CDR3. Each record gives: clone size, D gene, J gene, V gene, CDR3 protein, CDR3 DNA. D genes are given only for firm matches. Size is stated for part of the rows, as once, few or many counts, or as a class when the clone is expanded.

NA,NA,TRBJ2-7,TRBV10-3,CAISGSGYEQYF,TGTGCCATCAGTGGGTCCGGCTACGAGCAGTACTTC
few,NA,TRBJ1-2,TRBV20-1,CSASSQGLGYGYTF,TGCAGTGCCTCCTCCCAGGGGTTGGGCTATGGCTACACCTTC
NA,NA,TRBJ2-5,TRBV3-1,CASSQERWEDQETQYF,TGTGCCAGCAGTCAAGAGAGGTGGGAGGACCAAGAGACCCAGTACTTC
NA,TRBD1,TRBJ1-5,TRBV27,CTSSRQGHQPQHF,TGTACCAGCAGCCGACAGGGGCACCAGCCCCAGCATTTT
many,TRBD2,TRBJ2-5,TRBV7-2,CASSLGLAGGQETQYF,TGTGCCAGCAGCTTAGGACTAGCGGGGGGCCAAGAGACCCAGTACTTC
NA,TRBD1,TRBJ2-1,TRBV7-9,CASSTRQGAIYNEQFF,TGTGCCAGCAGCACTCGACAGGGGGCTATTTACAATGAGCAGTTCTTC
NA,TRBD1,TRBJ2-7,TRBV7-6,CASRQYSTGFPYEQYF,TGTGCCAGCAGACAATACTCGACAGGGTTTCCTTACGAGCAGTACTTC
NA,NA,TRBJ2-7,TRBV29-1,CSVEGQGEQYF,TGCAGCGTTGAAGGGCAGGGAGAGCAGTACTTC
NA,NA,TRBJ1-1,TRBV12-3/TRBV12-4,CASSDGTMNTEAFF,TGTGCCAGCAGCGACGGTACCATGAACACTGAAGCTTTCTTT
NA,NA,TRBJ2-1,TRBV3-1,CASSQDTSSYNEQFF,TGTGCCAGCAGCCAGGACACTAGCTCCTACAATGAGCAGTTCTTC
few,NA,TRBJ2-5,TRBV6-1,CASSEGVGTAQETQYF,TGTGCCAGCAGTGAAGGGGTTGGGACTGCACAAGAGACCCAGTACTTC
NA,NA,TRBJ2-7,TRBV20-1,CSAASGYEQYF,TGCAGTGCCGCCTCAGGTTACGAGCAGTACTTC